The 2 T cell receptor beta chains reported below all come from one sample, sequenced in a study of T cell responses to AZD1222 COVID-19 vaccine. Generated by immunoSEQ multiplex PCR, the TCRdb table keeps only in-frame clones and is missing some. The repertoire holds 170,000 or so clones, with about nine tenths as singletons. The sample was peripheral blood, taken on day 0 of AZD1222 vaccination. These receptor sequences come from an adult in good health.

This sequence joins TRBV10-3 and TRBJ1-1, with D unclear. Germline assignment: CDR1 ENHRY and CDR2 SYGVKD. V was clipped by 6 bases and J by 5 bases, with 19 bases between them. CDR3 length: 15 amino acids. CDR3 amino acids: CAISAWFEGGTEAFF. In DNA form, the CDR3 reads TGTGCCATCAGCGCGTGGTTTGAGGGAGGAACTGAAGCTTTCTTT.

V and J are TRBV11-2 and TRBJ2-6, with D unclear. Germline values: CDR1 SGHAT, CDR2 FQNNGV. V gave up 8 bases and J gave up 4 bases, with 15 bases separating them. The CDR3 runs 15 residues. The chain's CDR3 is CASARSAAGANVLTF. The DNA of the CDR3 is TGTGCCAGCGCCAGGTCGGCTGCCGGGGCCAACGTCCTGACTTTC.